Given below is one T cell receptor beta chain in context. The antigen is unknown. The CDR3 extends over 16 amino acids. V lost 5 bases to trimming and J lost 6 bases; unmatched junction nucleotides: 6. Looked up from germline, CDR1 is SGHTA and CDR2 is FQGNSA. This sample stems from a study of blood T cells in healthy people across ages. The study's findings and limits: CMV infection status of these donors was not known. Estimates of diversity drawn from one million T cells were considered underestimates.

Combining a sample-barcoded 5' primer with a J-beta primer mix, a second PCR ran for roughly 7 to 11 cycles. MiXCR, run by TCRdb on the 5' RACE reads, gives a single entry per CDR3 protein. Of a few hundred thousand distinct CDR3 sequences listed, about 25% are singletons. Sequencing used blood. The chain employs TRBV7-2 and TRBJ2-1; 14 bases map to TRBD2. This receptor was identified in a woman in her seventies in good health. The CDR3 nucleotides read TGTGCCAGCAGCCGCGGACTAGCGGGGGGCCGCAATGAGCAGTTCTTC. Amino acids: CASSRGLAGGRNEQFF.